One and the same sample provided the 21 T cell receptor beta chains below, sequenced in a study of blood T cell repertoires in COVID-19 (dated by TCRdb to between 2020 and 2021). Receptors were amplified or captured by the immunoSEQ multiplex PCR assay. The immuneACCESS repertoire file appears here via TCRdb, limited to in-frame rearrangements. These files lack a portion of the clones; in checked studies, under half of the deficit traces to unresolved V genes, and the cause of the others is not known. The sample table contains approximately 190,000 clones; only one count was recorded for 90% of them. Of the sample, 0.5% to 0.65% falls within the top ten clones. The specimen sequenced was peripheral blood. Receptors originate from a man aged 50-59 years with acute or convalescent COVID-19.

In this sample, this clone turned up a few times. The V call is TRBV19, the J call TRBJ1-4; 10 positions match TRBD1. Germline V CDR1 and CDR2: LNHDA, SQIVND (reference sequence). This CDR3 has 19 residues. V shed 3 bases, J shed 7 bases, and the junction held 17 bases outside the gene matches. The CDR3 loop reads CASSIHRDRGAGGFEKLFF. Here the CDR3 DNA reads TGTGCCAGTAGTATCCACCGGGACAGGGGAGCAGGGGGATTTGAAAAACTGTTTTTT.

The sample holds a few counts of this clone. This sequence joins TRBV5-7 and TRBJ1-5, with TRBD1 as a possible D gene (6 bases). TRBV5-7 counts as an open reading frame of uncertain function. The length of the CDR3 is 18 residues. V shed 3 bases and J shed 5 bases, with 24 bases lying between them. The CDR3 reads CASSSLRGYGPSDQPQHF. The DNA of the CDR3 is TGTGCCAGCAGCTCCCTCAGGGGCTATGGACCCAGCGATCAGCCCCAGCATTTT.

This clone was recorded once. This chain uses TRBV5-3 with TRBJ2-7; 7 bases agree with TRBD1. TRBV5-3 is an open reading frame whose function is uncertain. V gave up 5 bases and J gave up 2 bases; unmatched junction bases: 10. CDR3 length: 15 amino acids. The CDR3 reads CARSLVGTETYEQYV. The CDR3 bases are TGTGCCAGAAGTCTAGTCGGGACAGAGACCTACGAGCAGTACGTC.

The rearrangement joins TRBV5-1 to TRBJ2-1; 11 positions match TRBD2. The CDR3 is 15 amino acids. J was trimmed by 8 bases and V by 2 bases; bases with no gene match: 6. Germline V gives CDR1 SGHRS, CDR2 YFSETQ. The CDR3 protein is CASSFTSGSFYEQFF. DNA of the CDR3: TGCGCCAGCAGCTTTACTAGCGGGAGTTTCTATGAGCAGTTCTTC.

The chain is built from TRBV7-3 and TRBJ2-5; 14 bases fit TRBD2. This CDR3 spans 17 amino acids. CDR1 is SGHTA, CDR2 FQGTGA, per germline. V was pared by 5 bases and J by 3 bases, with 8 bases of the junction left unmatched. The CDR3 nucleotides are TGTGCCAGCAGCCCGACAGGACTAGCGGGGGGTAAAGAGACCCAGTACTTC. Amino acids: CASSPTGLAGGKETQYF.

The genes are TRBV5-6 and TRBJ1-2; 8 bases are shared with TRBD1. The V and J ends lost 4 bases and 5 bases, in that order; junction bases with no gene match: 1. This CDR3 has 12 amino acids. Germline V gene data show CDR1 as SGHDT and CDR2 as YYEEEE. The CDR3 sequence is CASSTGGYGYTF. The CDR3, as DNA: TGTGCCAGCAGCACAGGGGGGTATGGCTACACCTTC.

The chain couples TRBV7-3 to TRBJ2-5; possible D gene TRBD2, 5 bases. This CDR3 has 15 residues. Germline CDR1 reads SGHTA; CDR2 reads FQGTGA. V was cut by 5 bases and J by 2 bases, with 15 bases left in between. The CDR3 coding sequence is TGTGCCAGCAGCCTCGGCCTCGGGATGCAAGAGACCCAGTACTTC. This gives the protein CASSLGLGMQETQYF.

V is TRBV2 and J is TRBJ2-2; the match to TRBD2 covers 7 bases. The CDR3 has 14 residues. Germline V lookup: CDR1 SNHLY, CDR2 FYNNEI. J gave up 4 bases and V 4 bases, and 3 bases lay outside the gene matches. CDR3 region: CASSGAGLTGELFF. CDR3 bases: TGTGCCAGCAGTGGAGCGGGGCTCACCGGGGAGCTGTTTTTT.

This chain connects TRBV9 to TRBJ2-1; 13 positions match TRBD2. The CDR3 sequence is 16 residues long. V dropped 4 bases and J dropped 8; count of bases not matched to a gene: 9. CDR1 and CDR2 from the germline V gene are SGDLS and YYNGEE. The CDR3: CASSPLAGGPGDEQFF. For the CDR3, the DNA is TGTGCCAGCAGCCCACTAGCGGGAGGGCCTGGCGATGAGCAGTTCTTC.

V and J are TRBV29-1 and TRBJ1-3; D perhaps matches TRBD1 (6 bases). Per the germline V gene, CDR1 is SQVTM and CDR2 is ANQGSEA. The CDR3 loop spans 15 amino acids. V lost 4 bases, J lost 1 base, and 14 bases lay in between. CDR3 DNA: TGCAGCGTTGGCTTACAGGGAGTTTCTGGAAACACCATATATTTT. It codes for CSVGLQGVSGNTIYF.

The rearrangement joins TRBV5-5 to TRBJ2-5; a possible D gene is TRBD2 (6 bases). V lost 0 bases and J 1 base, leaving 16 bases between the germline ends. The CDR3 is 17 residues long. Germline V CDR1 and CDR2: SGHKS, YYEKEE (reference sequence). CDR3 sequence (DNA): TGTGCCAGCAGCTTGGGGGTAGCGGAGTCAGGCCAAGAGACCCAGTACTTC. The encoded protein is CASSLGVAESGQETQYF.

This chain uses TRBV28 with TRBJ2-5; 7 nucleotides align to TRBD2. This CDR3 is 13 amino acids long. The ends lost 10 bases at V and 7 bases at J; junction bases unmatched: 12. Germline CDR1 and CDR2: MDHEN and SYDVKM. The CDR3 here is CAIRASGGRTQYF. The CDR3 coding sequence is TGTGCCATCCGAGCTAGCGGAGGCAGGACCCAGTACTTC.

This chain uses TRBV7-9 with TRBJ2-7; D is ambiguous. Germline V gene lookup returns CDR1 SEHNR and CDR2 FQNEAQ (reference sequence). V gave up 1 base and J gave up 3 bases, with 7 bases separating them. The CDR3 extends over 13 amino acids. The CDR3 is CASSLGQVYEQYF. CDR3 nucleotides: TGTGCCAGCAGCTTAGGGCAGGTCTACGAGCAGTACTTC. Looking up the rest from reference TRBV7-9 and TRBJ2-7 gives the full variable domain: DTGVSQNPRHKITKRGQNVTFRCDPISEHNRLYWYRQTLGQGPEFLTYFQNEAQLEKSRLLSDRFSAERPKGSFSTLEIQRTEQGDSAMYLCASSLGQVYEQYFGPGTRLTVT.

The J gene is TRBJ2-2, the V gene TRBV30; 7 positions agree with TRBD1. The length of the CDR3 is 15 residues. The germline V gene has CDR1 GTSNPN and CDR2 SVGIG (reference sequence). The J segment lost 7 bases and the V segment lost 2 bases, leaving 10 bases of the junction unmatched. Here the CDR3 DNA reads TGTGCCTGGAGTCACAAGGGGGCTCGAGGCGGGGAGCTGTTTTTT. This translates into CAWSHKGARGGELFF. The variable domain in full, completed from reference TRBV30 and TRBJ2-2, reads SQTIHQWPATLVQPVGSPLSLECTVEGTSNPNLYWYRQAAGRGLQLLFYSVGIGQISSEVPQNLSASRPQDRQFILSSKKLLLSDSGFYLCAWSHKGARGGELFFGEGSRLTVL.

This chain's CDR3 is CASSSRRVNTEAFF. The CDR3 DNA follows: TGTGCCAGCTCCAGTAGGCGGGTGAACACTGAAGCTTTCTTT. The chain couples TRBV2 to TRBJ1-1; D is uncertain. Germline V gene sequence: CDR1 SNHLY, CDR2 FYNNEI. Trimming removed 8 bases at V and 0 bases at J, with 13 bases between. This CDR3 spans 14 amino acids. Variable domain in full (rest from reference TRBV2 and TRBJ1-1): EPEVTQTPSHQVTQMGQEVILRCVPISNHLYFYWYRQILGQKVEFLVSFYNNEISEKSEIFDDQFSVERPDGSNFTLKIRSTKLEDSAMYFCASSSRRVNTEAFFGQGTRLTVV.

V and J are TRBV19 and TRBJ1-6; TRBD1 matches at 8 bases. This CDR3 spans 14 amino acids. The J segment lost 7 bases and the V segment lost 5 bases, leaving 4 bases of the junction unmatched. Germline CDR1 reads LNHDA; CDR2 reads SQIVND (reference sequence). The CDR3: CASSGQGLNSPLHF. The CDR3 DNA follows: TGTGCCAGTAGTGGACAGGGACTAAATTCACCCCTCCACTTT.

The gene calls are TRBV6-1 and TRBJ1-2, with 10 bases that match TRBD1. Germline assignment: CDR1 MNHNS and CDR2 SASEGT. The CDR3 is made up of 15 amino acids. V shed 0 bases and J 8 bases; nucleotides not matched to a gene: 6. The CDR3 nucleotides are TGTGCCAGCAGTGAAGCGGGACAGGGGTCCGCCGGCTACACCTTC. It translates to CASSEAGQGSAGYTF.

The V call is TRBV18, the J call TRBJ1-1; D is unclear. Germline assignment: CDR1 KGHSH and CDR2 LQKENI. V lost 2 bases and J 0 bases, leaving 13 bases between the germline ends. This CDR3 has 16 residues. CDR3 DNA: TGTGCCAGCTCACCATGGTCGGGGATATTGAACACTGAAGCTTTCTTT. Protein: CASSPWSGILNTEAFF.

V gene TRBV30 combines with J gene TRBJ1-4, with D possibly TRBD1 on 6 matching bases. The CDR3 loop spans 14 amino acids. CDR1 is GTSNPN, CDR2 SVGIG, per germline (reference sequence). V was trimmed by 3 bases and J by 4 bases, leaving 12 bases between them. The CDR3, as DNA: TGTGCCTGGAGGTTGACAGGAGGTAATGAAAAACTGTTTTTT. Residues: CAWRLTGGNEKLFF.

A single count supports this clone. This rearrangement joins TRBV19 to TRBJ2-6; 7 positions agree with TRBD2. The CDR3 spans 18 residues. V trimming: 7 bases; J trimming: 0 bases; junction bases outside the gene matches: 12. Germline V CDR1 and CDR2: LNHDA, SQIVND (reference sequence). CDR3: CASISSGGVSSGANVLTF. The CDR3 DNA sequence: TGTGCCAGTATCTCCTCGGGAGGCGTGAGCTCTGGGGCCAACGTCCTGACTTTC.

The chain joins TRBV27 to TRBJ2-3; possibly TRBD1 for D (6 bases). CDR1 is MNHEY, CDR2 SMNVEV, per germline (reference sequence). This CDR3 spans 14 amino acids. With 6 bases removed from V and 2 bases from J, the gap between germline ends came to 12 bases. The chain's CDR3 is CASSHRAYTDTQYF. The DNA of the CDR3 is TGTGCCAGCAGCCACAGGGCCTACACAGATACGCAGTATTTT.